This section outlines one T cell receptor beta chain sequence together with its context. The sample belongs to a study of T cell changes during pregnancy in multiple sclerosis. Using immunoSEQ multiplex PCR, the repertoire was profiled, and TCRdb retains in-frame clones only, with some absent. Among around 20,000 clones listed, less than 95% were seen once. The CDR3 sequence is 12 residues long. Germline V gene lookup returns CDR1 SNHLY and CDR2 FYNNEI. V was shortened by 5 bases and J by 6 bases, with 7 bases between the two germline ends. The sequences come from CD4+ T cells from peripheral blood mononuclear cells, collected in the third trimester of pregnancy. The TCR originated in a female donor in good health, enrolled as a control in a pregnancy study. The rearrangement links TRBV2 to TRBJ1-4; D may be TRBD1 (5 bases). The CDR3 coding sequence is TGTGCCAGCAGTACGGGGGATGAAAAACTGTTTTTT. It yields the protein CASSTGDEKLFF.